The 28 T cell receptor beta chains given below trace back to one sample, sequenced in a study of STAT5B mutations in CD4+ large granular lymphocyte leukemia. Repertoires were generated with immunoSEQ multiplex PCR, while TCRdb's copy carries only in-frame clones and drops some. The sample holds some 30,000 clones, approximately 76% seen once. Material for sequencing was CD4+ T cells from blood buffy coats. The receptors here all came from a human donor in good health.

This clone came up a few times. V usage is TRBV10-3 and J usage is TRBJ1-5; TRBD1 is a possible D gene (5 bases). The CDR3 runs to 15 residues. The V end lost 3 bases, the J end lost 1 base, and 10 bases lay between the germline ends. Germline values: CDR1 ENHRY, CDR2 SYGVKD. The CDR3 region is CAISEGVGSNQPQHF. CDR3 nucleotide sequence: TGTGCCATCAGTGAAGGGGTCGGGAGCAATCAGCCCCAGCATTTT.

CDR3 bases: TGTGCCAGCAGTAGGGACAGGGGCACAGATACGCAGTATTTT. Protein: CASSRDRGTDTQYF. The rearrangement joins TRBV6-4 to TRBJ2-3; TRBD1 agrees at 9 bases. Unmatched junction bases numbered 1, after V lost 5 bases and J lost 1 base. Germline loops: CDR1 MRHNA, CDR2 SNTAGT. The CDR3 sequence is 14 residues long.

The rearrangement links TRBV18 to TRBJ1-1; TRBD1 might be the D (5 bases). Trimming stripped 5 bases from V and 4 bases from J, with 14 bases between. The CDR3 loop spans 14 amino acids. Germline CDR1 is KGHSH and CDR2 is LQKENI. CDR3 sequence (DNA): TGTGCCAGCTCAACCCTTGCGGGGCTCACTGAAGCTTTCTTT. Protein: CASSTLAGLTEAFF.

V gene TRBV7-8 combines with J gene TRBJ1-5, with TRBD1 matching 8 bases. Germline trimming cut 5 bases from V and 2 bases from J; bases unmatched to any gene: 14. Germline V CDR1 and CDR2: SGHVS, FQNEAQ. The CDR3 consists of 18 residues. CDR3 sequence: CASSPTGEIFRGNQPQHF. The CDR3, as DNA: TGTGCCAGCAGCCCGACAGGGGAGATCTTTAGAGGCAATCAGCCCCAGCATTTT.

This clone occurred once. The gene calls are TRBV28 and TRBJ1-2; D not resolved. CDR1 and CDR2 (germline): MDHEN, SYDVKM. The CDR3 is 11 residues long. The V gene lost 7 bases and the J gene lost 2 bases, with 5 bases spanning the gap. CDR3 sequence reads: CASTPNYGYTF. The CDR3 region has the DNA TGTGCCAGCACCCCCAACTATGGCTACACCTTC.

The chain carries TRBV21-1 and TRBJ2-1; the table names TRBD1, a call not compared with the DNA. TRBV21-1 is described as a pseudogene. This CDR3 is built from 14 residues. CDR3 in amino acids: CAIRTGTGDNEQFF. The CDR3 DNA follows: TGTGCCATCAGGACCGGGACAGGGGACAATGAGCAGTTCTTC.

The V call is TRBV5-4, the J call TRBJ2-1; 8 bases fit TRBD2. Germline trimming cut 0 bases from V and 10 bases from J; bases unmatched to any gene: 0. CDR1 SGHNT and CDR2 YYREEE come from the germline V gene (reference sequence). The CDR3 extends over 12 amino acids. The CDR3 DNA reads TGTGCCAGCAGCTTGGTAGCGGGGGAGCAGTTCTTC. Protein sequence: CASSLVAGEQFF.

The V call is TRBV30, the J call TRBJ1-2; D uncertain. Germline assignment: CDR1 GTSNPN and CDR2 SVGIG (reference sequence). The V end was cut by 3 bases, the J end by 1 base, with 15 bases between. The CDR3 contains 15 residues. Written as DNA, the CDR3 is TGTGCCTGGAGACTAGGAGGAGTGGGTAACTATGGCTACACCTTC. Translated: CAWRLGGVGNYGYTF.

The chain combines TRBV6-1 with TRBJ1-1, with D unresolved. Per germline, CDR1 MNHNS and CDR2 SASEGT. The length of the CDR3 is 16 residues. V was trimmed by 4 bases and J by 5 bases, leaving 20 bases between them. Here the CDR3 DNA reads TGTGCCAGCAGTGCGGCGTCCGGTCCATTTTTAACTGAAGCTTTCTTT. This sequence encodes CASSAASGPFLTEAFF.

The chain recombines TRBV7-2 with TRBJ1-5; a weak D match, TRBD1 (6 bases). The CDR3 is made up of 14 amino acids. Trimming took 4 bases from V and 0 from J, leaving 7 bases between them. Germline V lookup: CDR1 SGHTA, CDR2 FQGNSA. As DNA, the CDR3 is TGTGCCAGCAGCTCGGACAGTAGCAATCAGCCCCAGCATTTT. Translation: CASSSDSSNQPQHF. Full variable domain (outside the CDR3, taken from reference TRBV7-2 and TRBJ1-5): GAGVSQSPSNKVTEKGKDVELRCDPISGHTALYWYRQSLGQGLEFLIYFQGNSAPDKSGLPSDRFSAERTGGSVSTLTIQRTQQEDSAVYLCASSSDSSNQPQHFGDGTRLSIL.

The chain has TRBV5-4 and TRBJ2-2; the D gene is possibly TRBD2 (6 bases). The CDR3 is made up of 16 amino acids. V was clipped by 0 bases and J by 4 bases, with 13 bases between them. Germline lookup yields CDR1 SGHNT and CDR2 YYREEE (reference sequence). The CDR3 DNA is TGTGCCAGCAGCTTGGTGCGGGGTGCGGTCACCGGGGAGCTGTTTTTT. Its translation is CASSLVRGAVTGELFF.

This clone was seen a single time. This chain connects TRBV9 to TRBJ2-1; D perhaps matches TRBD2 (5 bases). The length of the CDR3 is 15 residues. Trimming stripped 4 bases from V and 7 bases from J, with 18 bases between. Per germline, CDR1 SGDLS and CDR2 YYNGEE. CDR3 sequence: CASSPPGMGKNEQFF. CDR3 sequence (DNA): TGTGCCAGCAGCCCCCCGGGAATGGGAAAAAATGAGCAGTTCTTC.

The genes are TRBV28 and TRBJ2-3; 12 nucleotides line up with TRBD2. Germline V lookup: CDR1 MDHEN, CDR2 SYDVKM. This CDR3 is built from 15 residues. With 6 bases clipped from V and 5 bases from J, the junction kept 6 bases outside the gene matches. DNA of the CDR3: TGTGCCAGCAGCCCTAGCGGGGGGGCCCAAGATACGCAGTATTTT. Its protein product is CASSPSGGAQDTQYF. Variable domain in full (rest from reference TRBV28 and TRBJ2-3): DVKVTQSSRYLVKRTGEKVFLECVQDMDHENMFWYRQDPGLGLRLIYFSYDVKMKEKGDIPEGYSVSREKKERFSLILESASTNQTSMYLCASSPSGGAQDTQYFGPGTRLTVL.

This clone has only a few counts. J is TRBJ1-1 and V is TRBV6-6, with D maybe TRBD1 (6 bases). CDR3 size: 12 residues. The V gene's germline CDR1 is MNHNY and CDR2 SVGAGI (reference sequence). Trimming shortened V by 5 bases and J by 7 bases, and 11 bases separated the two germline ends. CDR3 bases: TGTGCCAGCAGTCGGACAGAACTTGAAGCTTTCTTT. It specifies CASSRTELEAFF.

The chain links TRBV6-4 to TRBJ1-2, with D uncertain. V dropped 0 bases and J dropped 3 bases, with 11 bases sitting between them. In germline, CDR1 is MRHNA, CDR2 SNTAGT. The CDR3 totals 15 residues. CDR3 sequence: CASSDSGIPHYGYTF. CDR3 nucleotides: TGTGCCAGCAGTGACTCAGGGATCCCGCACTATGGCTACACCTTC.

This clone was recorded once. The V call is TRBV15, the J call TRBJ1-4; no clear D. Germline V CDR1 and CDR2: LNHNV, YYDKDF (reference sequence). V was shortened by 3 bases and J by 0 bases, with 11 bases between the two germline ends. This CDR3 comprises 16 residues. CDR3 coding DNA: TGTGCCACCAGCAGTAAGGCCGGCTCAACTAATGAAAAACTGTTTTTT. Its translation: CATSSKAGSTNEKLFF.

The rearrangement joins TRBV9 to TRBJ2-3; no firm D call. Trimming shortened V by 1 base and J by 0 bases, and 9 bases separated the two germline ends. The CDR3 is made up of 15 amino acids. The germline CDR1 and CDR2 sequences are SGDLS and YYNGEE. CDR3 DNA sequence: TGTGCCAGCAGCGTAACCAGGATGAGCACAGATACGCAGTATTTT. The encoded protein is CASSVTRMSTDTQYF. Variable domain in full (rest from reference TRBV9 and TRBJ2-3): DSGVTQTPKHLITATGQRVTLRCSPRSGDLSVYWYQQSLDQGLQFLIQYYNGEERAKGNILERFSAQQFPDLHSELNLSSLELGDSALYFCASSVTRMSTDTQYFGPGTRLTVL.

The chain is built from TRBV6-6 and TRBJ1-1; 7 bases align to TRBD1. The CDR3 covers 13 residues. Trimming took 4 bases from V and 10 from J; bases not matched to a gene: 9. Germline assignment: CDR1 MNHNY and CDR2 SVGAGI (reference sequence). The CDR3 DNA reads TGTGCCAGCAGTTTCGACAGGGCCGGGGGAGCTTTCTTT. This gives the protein CASSFDRAGGAFF.

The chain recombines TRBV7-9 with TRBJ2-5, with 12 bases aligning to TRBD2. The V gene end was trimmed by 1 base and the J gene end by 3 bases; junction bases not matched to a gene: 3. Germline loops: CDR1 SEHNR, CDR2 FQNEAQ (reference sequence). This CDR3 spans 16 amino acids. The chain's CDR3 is CASSLVTSGGKETQYF. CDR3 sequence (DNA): TGTGCCAGCAGCTTAGTAACTAGCGGGGGGAAAGAGACCCAGTACTTC.

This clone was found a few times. Written as DNA, the CDR3 is TGTGCCAGCAGCGCGCAGACAGGGGATGGGACTGAAGCTTTCTTT. It is translated as CASSAQTGDGTEAFF. The V gene is TRBV7-2, the J gene TRBJ1-1; TRBD1 matches at 8 bases. Germline CDR1 SGHTA, CDR2 FQGNSA. The CDR3 is made up of 15 amino acids. V dropped 5 bases and J dropped 5; count of bases not matched to a gene: 10.

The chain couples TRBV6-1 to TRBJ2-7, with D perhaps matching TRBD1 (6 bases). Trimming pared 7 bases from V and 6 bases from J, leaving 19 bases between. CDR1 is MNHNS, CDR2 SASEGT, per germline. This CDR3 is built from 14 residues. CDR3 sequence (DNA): TGTGCCAGCAAACCCGACAGGTTTGAAGGCGAGCAGTACTTC. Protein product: CASKPDRFEGEQYF.

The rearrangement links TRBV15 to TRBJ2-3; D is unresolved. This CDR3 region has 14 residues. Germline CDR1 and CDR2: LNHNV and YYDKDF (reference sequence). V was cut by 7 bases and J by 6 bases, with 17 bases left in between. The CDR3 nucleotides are TGTGCCACCACCAAGTCAACCTTGGGGGATACGCAGTATTTT. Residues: CATTKSTLGDTQYF.

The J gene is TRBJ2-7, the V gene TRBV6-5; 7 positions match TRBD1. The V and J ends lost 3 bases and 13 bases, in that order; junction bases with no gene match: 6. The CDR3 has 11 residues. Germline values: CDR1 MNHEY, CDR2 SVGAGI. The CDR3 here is CASSYWGQSYF. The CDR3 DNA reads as TGTGCCAGCAGTTATTGGGGACAGTCATACTTC.

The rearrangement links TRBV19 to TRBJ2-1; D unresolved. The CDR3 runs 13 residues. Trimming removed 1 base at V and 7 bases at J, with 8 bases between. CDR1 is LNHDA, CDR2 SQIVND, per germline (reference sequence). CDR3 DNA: TGTGCCAGTAGTATAGTAGACTCGAATGAGCAGTTCTTC. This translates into CASSIVDSNEQFF.

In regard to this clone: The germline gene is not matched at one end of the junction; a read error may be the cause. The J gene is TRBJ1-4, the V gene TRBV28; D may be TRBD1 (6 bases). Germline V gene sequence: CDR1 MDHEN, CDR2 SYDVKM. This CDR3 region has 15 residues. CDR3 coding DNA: TGTGCCAGCAGCCCAACAGGGTTAGATAATAAAAAACTGTTTTTT. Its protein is CASSPTGLDNKKLFF.

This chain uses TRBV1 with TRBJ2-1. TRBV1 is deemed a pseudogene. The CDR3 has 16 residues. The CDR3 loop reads CTSSQDGSRPYNEQFF. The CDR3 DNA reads TGCACCAGCAGCCAAGACGGTAGCAGGCCCTACAATGAGCAGTTCTTC.

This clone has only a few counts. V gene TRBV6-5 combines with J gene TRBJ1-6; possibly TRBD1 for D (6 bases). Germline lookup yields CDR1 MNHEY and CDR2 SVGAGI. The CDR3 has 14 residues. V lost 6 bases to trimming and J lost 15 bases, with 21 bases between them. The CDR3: CASSKGQPRHDLHF. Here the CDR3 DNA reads TGTGCCAGCAGCAAAGGACAGCCCAGACATGACCTCCACTTT.

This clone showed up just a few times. The CDR3 nucleotides are TGTGCCAGCGACAGGGACTTAGGGCCCCAGCATTTT. Its translation: CASDRDLGPQHF. The J gene is TRBJ1-5, the V gene TRBV6-1; TRBD1 matches at 7 bases. The CDR3 runs 12 residues. The V gene's germline CDR1 is MNHNS and CDR2 SASEGT. V gave up 8 bases and J gave up 9 bases; unmatched junction bases: 7.